This T cell receptor (beta chain) was sequenced in a study of cytomegalovirus exposure and HLA in healthy donors. This clone turned up a few times. Its antigen is currently unknown. This PCR relied on a set of 60 Vbeta primers and 13 Jbeta primers. Sequencing used immunoSEQ multiplex PCR; TCRdb keeps in-frame clones, though not all of them. The sample includes fewer than 200,000 clones, about nine tenths of them seen just once. Findings and caveats of the study: TRBV6-2, TRBV6-3 and some other V segments were unresolvable in 87-base-pair reads. Per a later analysis, about 17,000 TCR beta sequences showed association with HLA alleles at 0.05 false discovery rate. In a later analysis, the majority of CMV-associated beta chains seemingly showed HLA restriction.

Germline loops: CDR1 MNHNS, CDR2 SASEGT. J lost 5 bases, V lost 2 bases, and 21 bases had no gene match. The length of the CDR3 is 19 residues. The sequencing sample was made of PBMCs. This clonotype was sampled from a boy aged 2 to 9 in good health and CMV-seronegative. This chain uses TRBV6-1 with TRBJ2-7; 7 bases match TRBD2. CDR3 residues: CASSEKALGGRAINHEQYF. CDR3 in DNA: TGTGCCAGCAGTGAAAAGGCCCTGGGAGGGAGGGCCATTAACCACGAGCAGTACTTC.